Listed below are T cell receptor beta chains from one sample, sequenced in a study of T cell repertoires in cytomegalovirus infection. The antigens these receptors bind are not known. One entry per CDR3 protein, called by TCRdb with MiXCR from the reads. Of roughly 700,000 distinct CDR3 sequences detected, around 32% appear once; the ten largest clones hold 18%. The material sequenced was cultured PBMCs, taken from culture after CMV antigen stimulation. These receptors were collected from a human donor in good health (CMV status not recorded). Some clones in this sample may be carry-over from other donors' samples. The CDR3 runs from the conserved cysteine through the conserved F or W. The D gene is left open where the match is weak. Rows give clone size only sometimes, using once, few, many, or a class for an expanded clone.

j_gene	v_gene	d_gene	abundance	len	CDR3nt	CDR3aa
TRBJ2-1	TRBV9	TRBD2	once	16	TGTGCCAGCAGCGTAGCGAGCGGGAGGGCCTGGAATGAGCAGTTCTTC	CASSVASGRAWNEQFF
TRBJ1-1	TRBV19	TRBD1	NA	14	TGTGCCAGTAGTATGGGACAGGGAGGCACTGAAGCTTTCTTT	CASSMGQGGTEAFF
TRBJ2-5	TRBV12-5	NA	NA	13	TGTGCTAGTGGTTTGGAAGAGGGGGAGACCCAGTACTTC	CASGLEEGETQYF
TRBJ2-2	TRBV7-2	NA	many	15	TGTGCCAGCAGCTTTGCCCTAGCCGGGACCGGGGAGCTGTTTTTT	CASSFALAGTGELFF
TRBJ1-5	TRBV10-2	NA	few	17	TGCGCCAGCAGTGAGGCCAGGGCTTCCTATAGCAATCAGCCCCAGCATTTT	CASSEARASYSNQPQHF
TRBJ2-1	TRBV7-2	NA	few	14	TGTGCCAGCACCCCATGGCACCCGGGCAATGAGCAGTTCTTC	CASTPWHPGNEQFF
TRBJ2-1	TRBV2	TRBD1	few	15	TGTGCCAACCTAGAACGGGACAGCCAAATCAATGAGCAGTTCTTC	CANLERDSQINEQFF
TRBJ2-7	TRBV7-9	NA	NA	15	TGTGCCAGCAGCCATTCCCGGGACGGACCCTACGAGCAGTACTTC	CASSHSRDGPYEQYF
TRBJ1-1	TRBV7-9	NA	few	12	TGTGCCAGCAGCCCCCCCTGGGGGGAAGCTTTCTTT	CASSPPWGEAFF
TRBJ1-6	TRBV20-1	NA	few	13	TGCAGTGCCAAACCGCGGGTGGGCTCACCCCTCCACTTT	CSAKPRVGSPLHF
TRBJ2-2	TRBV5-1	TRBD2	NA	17	TGCGCCAGCAGCTTGGAGGGTCTAGCGGGAAACACCGGGGAGCTGTTTTTT	CASSLEGLAGNTGELFF
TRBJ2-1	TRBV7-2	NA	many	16	TGTGCCAGCAGCTTAGCAGGGGAATTGTCCTACAATGAGCAGTTCTTC	CASSLAGELSYNEQFF
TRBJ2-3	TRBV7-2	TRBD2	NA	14	TGTGCCAGCAGCTTAGGGGGGGGGGGAGGGCGGCAGTATTTT	CASSLGGGGGRQYF
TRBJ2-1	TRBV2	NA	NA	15	TGTGCCAGCAGTGAAGCGGCTTCTTACCGCAATGAGCAGTTCTTC	CASSEAASYRNEQFF
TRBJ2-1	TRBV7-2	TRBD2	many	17	TGTGCCAGCAGCTCGGGACTAGCCAGGTTGAGCTACAATGAGCAGTTCTTC	CASSSGLARLSYNEQFF
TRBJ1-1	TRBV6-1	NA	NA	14	TGTGCCAGCAGTGAAGGGGGGGGGCTCACTGAAGCTTTCTTT	CASSEGGGLTEAFF
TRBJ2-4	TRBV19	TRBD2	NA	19	TGTGCCAGTAGGGGGACTAGCGGGAGCTTCCCGCTAGCCAAAAACATTCAGTACTTC	CASRGTSGSFPLAKNIQYF
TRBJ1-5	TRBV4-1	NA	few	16	TGCGCCAGCAGCCCCATGCAGGGACGGGACCAGGATCCCCAGCATTTT	CASSPMQGRDQDPQHF
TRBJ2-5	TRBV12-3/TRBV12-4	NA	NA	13	TGTGCCAGCAGTTCGGACTGGAAAGAGACCCAGTACTTC	CASSSDWKETQYF
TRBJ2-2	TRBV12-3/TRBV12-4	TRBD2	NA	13	TGTGCCAGCAGCCAACTAGCGGCCGGGGAGCTGTTTTTT	CASSQLAAGELFF
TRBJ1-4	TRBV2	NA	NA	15	TGTGCCAGCACCTACTGGGGGAGGGGTATGGAAAAACTGTTTTTT	CASTYWGRGMEKLFF
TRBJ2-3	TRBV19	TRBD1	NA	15	TGTGCCAGTAGTACCCGGGACAGGGTGACAGATACGCAGTATTTT	CASSTRDRVTDTQYF
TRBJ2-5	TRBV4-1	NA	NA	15	TGCGCCAGCAGCCAAGATTGGATGGCGGAGGAGACCCAGTACTTC	CASSQDWMAEETQYF
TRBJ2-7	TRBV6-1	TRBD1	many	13	TGTGCCAGTAGGCCGGGACAGGGCTACGAGCAGTACTTC	CASRPGQGYEQYF
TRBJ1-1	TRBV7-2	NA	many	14	TGTGCCAGCAGCTTAGTGGGAGGGGTCACTGAAGCTTTCTTT	CASSLVGGVTEAFF
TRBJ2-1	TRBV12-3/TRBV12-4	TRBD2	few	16	TGTGCCAGCACCATTGTTCTGGCGGGAGTATCCAATGAGCAGTTCTTC	CASTIVLAGVSNEQFF
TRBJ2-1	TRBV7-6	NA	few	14	TGTGCCAGCAGCTCAAAGCCTTCCTACAATGAGCAGTTCTTC	CASSSKPSYNEQFF
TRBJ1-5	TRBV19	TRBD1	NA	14	TGTGCCAGTAGAAACAGGGGGTCTAATCAGCCCCAGCATTTT	CASRNRGSNQPQHF
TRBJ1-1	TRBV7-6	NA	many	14	TGTGCCAGCAGCTTAGAAAGGGCGAACACTGAAGCTTTCTTT	CASSLERANTEAFF
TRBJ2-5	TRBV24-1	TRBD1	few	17	TGTGCCACCAGTGAGGATCCGGGACAGGGGGTTATGGAGACCCAGTACTTC	CATSEDPGQGVMETQYF
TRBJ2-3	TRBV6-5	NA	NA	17	TGTGCCAGCAGTTTCAGCCCATCGACCAGCCGCACAGATACGCAGTATTTT	CASSFSPSTSRTDTQYF
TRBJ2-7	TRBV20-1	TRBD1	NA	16	TGCAGTGCTAGAGATCGGGACAGGACCTTCTCCTACGAGCAGTACTTC	CSARDRDRTFSYEQYF
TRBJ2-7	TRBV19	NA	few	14	TGTGCCACCTCACGTCCAGGGACAAGCTACGAGCAGTACTTC	CATSRPGTSYEQYF
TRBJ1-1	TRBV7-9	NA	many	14	TGTGCCAGCAGCTTATTCTCAGGGGAGGCTGAAGCTTTCTTT	CASSLFSGEAEAFF
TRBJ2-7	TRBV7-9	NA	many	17	TGTGCCAGCAGCCAAGGGGGAATGGACATCCTCTCCTACGAGCAGTACTTC	CASSQGGMDILSYEQYF
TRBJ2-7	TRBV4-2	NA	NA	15	TGTGCCAGCAGCCAATCGCTGACTAGTTTCCACGAGCAGTACTTC	CASSQSLTSFHEQYF
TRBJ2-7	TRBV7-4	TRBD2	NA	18	TGTGCCAGCAGCCAGACTAGCGCCTCGAGAGGGGCTCTCTACGAGCAGTACTTC	CASSQTSASRGALYEQYF
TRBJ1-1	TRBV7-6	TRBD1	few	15	TGTGCCAGCAGCTCCGTGGGACAGGGGACAAAGGAAGCTTTCTTT	CASSSVGQGTKEAFF
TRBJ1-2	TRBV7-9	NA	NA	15	TGTGCCAGCAGCTTAGCCGCGAGGGGAGACTATGGCTACACCTTC	CASSLAARGDYGYTF
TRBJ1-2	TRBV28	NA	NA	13	TGTGCCAGCGCGGTAGGAACTAACTATGGCTACACCTTC	CASAVGTNYGYTF
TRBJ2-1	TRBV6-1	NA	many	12	TGTGCCAGCAGTGAAGCGGGGGGCGAGCAGTTCTTC	CASSEAGGEQFF
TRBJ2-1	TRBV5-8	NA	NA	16	TGTGCCAGCAGCTTGGATGGGGGGGCAGGTTACAATGAGCAGTTCTTC	CASSLDGGAGYNEQFF
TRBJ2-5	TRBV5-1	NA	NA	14	TGCGCCAGCAGCTTGGGTCCGTACCAAGAGACCCAGTACTTC	CASSLGPYQETQYF
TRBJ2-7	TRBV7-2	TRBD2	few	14	TGTGCCAGCAGCTTTAGCGGGAGTGGGGAGGAGCAGTACTTC	CASSFSGSGEEQYF
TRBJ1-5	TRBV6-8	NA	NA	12	TGTGCCAGCAGTCTACAGGGTCTGCCCCAGCATTTT	CASSLQGLPQHF
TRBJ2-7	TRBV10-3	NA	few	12	TGTGCCATCAGCCCAGGGACCTACGAGCAGTACTTC	CAISPGTYEQYF
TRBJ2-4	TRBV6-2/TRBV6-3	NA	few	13	TGTGCCAGCAGTTTACAGGGGAGGAACATTCAGTACTTC	CASSLQGRNIQYF
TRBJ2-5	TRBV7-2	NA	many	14	TGTGCCAGCAGCTTTGGGGGGGCTCAAGAGACCCAGTACTTC	CASSFGGAQETQYF
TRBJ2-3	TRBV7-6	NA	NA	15	TGTGCCAGCAGCTTACGGGCAGGGGAGGCAGATACGCAGTATTTT	CASSLRAGEADTQYF
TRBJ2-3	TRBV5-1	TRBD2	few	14	TGCGCCAGCAACCCAGCGGGAGGATCAGATACGCAGTATTTT	CASNPAGGSDTQYF
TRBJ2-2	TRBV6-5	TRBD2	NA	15	TGTGCCAGCAGTCCGGGACTAGCTATTATCGGGGAGCTGTTTTTT	CASSPGLAIIGELFF
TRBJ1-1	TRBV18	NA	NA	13	TGTGCCAGCTCACCACCTCTGTTAGGTGAAGCTTTCTTT	CASSPPLLGEAFF
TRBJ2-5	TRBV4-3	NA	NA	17	TGCGCCAGCAGCCAAGGGAGCCTCATTGCGGGTTCTGAGACCCAGTACTTC	CASSQGSLIAGSETQYF
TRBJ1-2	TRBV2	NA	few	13	TGTGCCAGCAGTGCGACAGGTTTCGATGGCTACACCTTC	CASSATGFDGYTF